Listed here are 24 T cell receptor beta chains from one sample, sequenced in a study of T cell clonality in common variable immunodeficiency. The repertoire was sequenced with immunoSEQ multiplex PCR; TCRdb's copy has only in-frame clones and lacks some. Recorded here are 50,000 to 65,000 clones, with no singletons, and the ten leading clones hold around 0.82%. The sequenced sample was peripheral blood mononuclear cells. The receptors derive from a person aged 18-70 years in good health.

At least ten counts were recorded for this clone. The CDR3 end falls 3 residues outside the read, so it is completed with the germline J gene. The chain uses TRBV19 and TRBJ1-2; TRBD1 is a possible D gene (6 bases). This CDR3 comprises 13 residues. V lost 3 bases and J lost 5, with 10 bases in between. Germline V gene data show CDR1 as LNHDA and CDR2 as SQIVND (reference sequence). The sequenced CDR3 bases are TGTGCCAGTAGTATTCGCAGGGGTTATGGC. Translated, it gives CASSIRRGYG. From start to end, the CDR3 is CASSIRRGYGYTF.

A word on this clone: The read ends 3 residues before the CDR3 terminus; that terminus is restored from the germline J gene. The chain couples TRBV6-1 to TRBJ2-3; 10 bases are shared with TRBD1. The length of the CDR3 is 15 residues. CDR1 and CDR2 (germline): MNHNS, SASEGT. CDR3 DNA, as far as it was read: TGTGCCAGCAGTGCCACCGGGACAGGGGCTCAGCCG. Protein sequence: CASSATGTGAQP. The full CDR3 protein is CASSATGTGAQPQYF.

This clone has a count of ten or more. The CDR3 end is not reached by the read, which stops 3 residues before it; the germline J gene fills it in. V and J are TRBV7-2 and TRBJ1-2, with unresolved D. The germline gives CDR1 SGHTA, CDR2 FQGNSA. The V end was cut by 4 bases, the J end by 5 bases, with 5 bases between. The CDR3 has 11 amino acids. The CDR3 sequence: CASSSLYGYTF. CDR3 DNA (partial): TGTGCCAGCAGCTCTTTATATGGC.

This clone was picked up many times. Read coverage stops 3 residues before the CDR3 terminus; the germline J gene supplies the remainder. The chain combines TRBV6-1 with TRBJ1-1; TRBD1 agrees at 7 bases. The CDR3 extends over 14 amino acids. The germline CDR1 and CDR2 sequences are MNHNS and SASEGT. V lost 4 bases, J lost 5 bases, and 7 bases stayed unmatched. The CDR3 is CASSVQTGRTEAFF. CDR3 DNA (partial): TGTGCCAGCAGTGTACAGACAGGGCGGACTGAA.

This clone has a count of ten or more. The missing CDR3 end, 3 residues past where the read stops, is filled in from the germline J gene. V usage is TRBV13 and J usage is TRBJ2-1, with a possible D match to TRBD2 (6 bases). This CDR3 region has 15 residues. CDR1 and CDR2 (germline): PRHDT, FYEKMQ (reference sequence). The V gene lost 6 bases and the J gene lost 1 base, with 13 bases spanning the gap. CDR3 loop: CASSASDLSYNEQFF. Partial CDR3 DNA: TGTGCCAGCAGTGCTAGCGACCTTTCCTACAATGAG.

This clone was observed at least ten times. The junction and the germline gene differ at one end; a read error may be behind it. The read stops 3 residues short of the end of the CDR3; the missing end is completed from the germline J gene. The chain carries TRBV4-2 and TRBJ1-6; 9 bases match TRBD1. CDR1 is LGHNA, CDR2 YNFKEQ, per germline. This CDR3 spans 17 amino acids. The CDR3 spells CASSQASPGQGGSPLHF. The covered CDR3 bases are TGCGCCAGCAGCCAAGCGTCCCCGGGACAGGGAGGTTCACCC.

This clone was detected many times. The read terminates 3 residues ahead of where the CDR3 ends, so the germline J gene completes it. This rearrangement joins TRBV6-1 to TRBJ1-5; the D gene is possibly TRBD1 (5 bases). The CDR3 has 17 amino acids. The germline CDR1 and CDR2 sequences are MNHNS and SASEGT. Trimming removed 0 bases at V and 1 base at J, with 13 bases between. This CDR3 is CASSEALPGRSNQPQHF. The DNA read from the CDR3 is TGTGCCAGCAGTGAAGCGCTTCCAGGGAGGAGCAATCAGCCC.

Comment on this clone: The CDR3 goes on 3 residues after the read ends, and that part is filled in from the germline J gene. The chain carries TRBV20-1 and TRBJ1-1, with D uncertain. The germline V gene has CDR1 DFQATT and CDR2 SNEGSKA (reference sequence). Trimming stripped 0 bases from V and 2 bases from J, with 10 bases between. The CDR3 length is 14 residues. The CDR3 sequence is CSARDHRLNTEAFF. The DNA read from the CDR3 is TGCAGTGCTAGAGATCATCGGTTAAACACTGAA.

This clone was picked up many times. The CDR3 DNA, read in part, is TGCAGTGCTAGAGGCCCCACAGGGAGGGAAGAGACC. Translation: CSARGPTGREET. The entire CDR3 protein is CSARGPTGREETQYF. The chain couples TRBV20-1 to TRBJ2-5, with a weak D call TRBD2 (7 bases). The read finishes 3 residues shy of the CDR3 end, and the germline J gene is used to complete it. Germline CDR1 is DFQATT and CDR2 is SNEGSKA (reference sequence). This CDR3 is built from 15 residues. With 1 base removed from V and 3 bases from J, the gap between germline ends came to 15 bases.

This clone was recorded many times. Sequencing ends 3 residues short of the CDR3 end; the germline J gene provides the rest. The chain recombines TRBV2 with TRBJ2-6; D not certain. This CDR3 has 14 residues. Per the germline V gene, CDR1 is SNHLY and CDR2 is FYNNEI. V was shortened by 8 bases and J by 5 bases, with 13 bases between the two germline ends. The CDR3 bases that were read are TGTGCCAGCGCCGGTCACGGTAGGGCCAACGTC. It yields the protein CASAGHGRANV. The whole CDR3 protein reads CASAGHGRANVLTF.

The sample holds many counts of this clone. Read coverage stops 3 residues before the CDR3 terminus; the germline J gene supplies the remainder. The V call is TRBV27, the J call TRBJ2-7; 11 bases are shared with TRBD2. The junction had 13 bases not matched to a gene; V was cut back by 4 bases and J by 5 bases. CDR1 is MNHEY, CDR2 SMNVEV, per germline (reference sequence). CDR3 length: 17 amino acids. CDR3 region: CASSSPRTSGRKDEQYF. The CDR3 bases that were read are TGTGCCAGCAGTTCGCCTCGGACTAGCGGGCGTAAGGACGAG.

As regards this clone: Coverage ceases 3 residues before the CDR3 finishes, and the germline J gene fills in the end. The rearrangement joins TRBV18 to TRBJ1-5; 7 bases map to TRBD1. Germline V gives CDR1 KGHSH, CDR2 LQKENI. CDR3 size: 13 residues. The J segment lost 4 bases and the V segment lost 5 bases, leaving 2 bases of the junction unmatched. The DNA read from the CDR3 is TGTGCCAGCTCAGGGACAGCAAATCAGCCC. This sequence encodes CASSGTANQP. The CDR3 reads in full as CASSGTANQPQHF.

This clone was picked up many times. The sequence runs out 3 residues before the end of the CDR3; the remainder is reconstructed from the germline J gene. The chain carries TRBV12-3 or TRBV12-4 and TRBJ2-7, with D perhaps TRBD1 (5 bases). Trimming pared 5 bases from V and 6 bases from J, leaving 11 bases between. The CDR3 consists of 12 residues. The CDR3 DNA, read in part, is TGTGCCAGCAGTCACCTTCAGGGCGAG. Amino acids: CASSHLQGE. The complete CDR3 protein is CASSHLQGEQYF.

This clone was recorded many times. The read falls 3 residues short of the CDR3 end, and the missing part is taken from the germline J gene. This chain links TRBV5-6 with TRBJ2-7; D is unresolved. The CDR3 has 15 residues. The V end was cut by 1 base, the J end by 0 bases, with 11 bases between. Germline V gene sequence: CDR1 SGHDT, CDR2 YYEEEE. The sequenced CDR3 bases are TGTGCCAGCAGCTTGACTCCATACTTCTCCTACGAG. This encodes CASSLTPYFSYE. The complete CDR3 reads CASSLTPYFSYEQYF.

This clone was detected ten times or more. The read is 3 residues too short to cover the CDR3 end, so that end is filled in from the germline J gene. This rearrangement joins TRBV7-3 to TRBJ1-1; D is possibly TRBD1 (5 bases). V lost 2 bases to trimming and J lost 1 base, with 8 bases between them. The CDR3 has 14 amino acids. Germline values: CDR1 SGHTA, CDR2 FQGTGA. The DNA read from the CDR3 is TGTGCCAGCAGCTTATCAGGGAAGAACACTGAA. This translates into CASSLSGKNTE. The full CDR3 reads CASSLSGKNTEAFF.

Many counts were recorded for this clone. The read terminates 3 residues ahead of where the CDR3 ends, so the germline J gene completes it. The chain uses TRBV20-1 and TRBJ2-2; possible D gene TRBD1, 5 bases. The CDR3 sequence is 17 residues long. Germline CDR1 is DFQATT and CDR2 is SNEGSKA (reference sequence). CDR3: CSASPDTIFATNEKLFF. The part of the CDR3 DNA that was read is TGCAGTGCTAGTCCGGACACCATTTTTGCAACTAATGAAAAG.

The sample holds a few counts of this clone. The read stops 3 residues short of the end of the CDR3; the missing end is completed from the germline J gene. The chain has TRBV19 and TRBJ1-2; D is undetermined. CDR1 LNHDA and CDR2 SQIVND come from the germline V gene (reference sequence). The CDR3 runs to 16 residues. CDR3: CASSPPPTSGNYDYTF. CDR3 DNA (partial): TGTGCCAGTAGTCCCCCGCCCACTAGCGGGAACTACGAC.

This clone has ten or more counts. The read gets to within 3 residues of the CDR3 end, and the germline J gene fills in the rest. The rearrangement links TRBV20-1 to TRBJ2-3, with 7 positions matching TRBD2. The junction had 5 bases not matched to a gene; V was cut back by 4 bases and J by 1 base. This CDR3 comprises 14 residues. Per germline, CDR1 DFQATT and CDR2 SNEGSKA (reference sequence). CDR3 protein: CSAILRGGTDTQYF. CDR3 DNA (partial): TGCAGTGCTATATTACGGGGGGGCACAGATACG.

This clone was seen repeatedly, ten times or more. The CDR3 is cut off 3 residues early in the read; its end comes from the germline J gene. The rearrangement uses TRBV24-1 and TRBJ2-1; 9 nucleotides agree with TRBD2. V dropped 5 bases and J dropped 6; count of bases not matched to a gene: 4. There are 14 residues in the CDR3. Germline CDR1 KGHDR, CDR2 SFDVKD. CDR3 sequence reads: CATSGREGPNEQFF. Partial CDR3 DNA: TGTGCCACCAGTGGGCGGGAGGGCCCCAATGAG.

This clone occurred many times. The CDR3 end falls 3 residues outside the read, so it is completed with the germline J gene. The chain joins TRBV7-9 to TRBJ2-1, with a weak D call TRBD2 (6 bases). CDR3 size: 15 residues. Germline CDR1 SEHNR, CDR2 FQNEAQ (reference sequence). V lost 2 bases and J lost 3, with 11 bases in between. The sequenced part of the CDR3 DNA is TGTGCCAGCAGCTTATGGCAGGGAGGCTACAATGAG. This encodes CASSLWQGGYNE. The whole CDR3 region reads CASSLWQGGYNEQFF.

The sequenced CDR3 bases are TGTGCCAGCAAATTCTTGGGTCAGGGAAGTCAGCCC. This codes for CASKFLGQGSQP. The whole CDR3 protein reads CASKFLGQGSQPQHF. The rearrangement uses TRBV5-8 and TRBJ1-5; TRBD1 is a possible D gene (5 bases). The read gets to within 3 residues of the CDR3 end, and the germline J gene fills in the rest. The V end was cut by 6 bases, the J end by 6 bases, with 19 bases between. The CDR3 loop spans 15 amino acids. Germline lookup yields CDR1 SGHTS and CDR2 YDEGEE.

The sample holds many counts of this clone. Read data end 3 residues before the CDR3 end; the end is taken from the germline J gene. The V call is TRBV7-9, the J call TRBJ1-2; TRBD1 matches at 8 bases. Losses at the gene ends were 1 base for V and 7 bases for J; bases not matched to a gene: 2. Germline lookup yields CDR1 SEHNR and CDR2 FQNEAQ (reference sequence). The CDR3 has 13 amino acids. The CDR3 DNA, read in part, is TGTGCCAGCAGCTTAGAAACAGGGGGTGGC. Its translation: CASSLETGGG. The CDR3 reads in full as CASSLETGGGYTF.

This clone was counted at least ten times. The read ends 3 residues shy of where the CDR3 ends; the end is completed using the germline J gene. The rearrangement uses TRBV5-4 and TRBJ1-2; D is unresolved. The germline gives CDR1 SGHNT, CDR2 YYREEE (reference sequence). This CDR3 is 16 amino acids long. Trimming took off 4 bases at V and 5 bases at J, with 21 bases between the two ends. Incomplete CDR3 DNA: TGTGCCAGCAGCGACAACGAAGGGCCCCTCGGATATGGC. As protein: CASSDNEGPLGYG. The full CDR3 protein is CASSDNEGPLGYGYTF.

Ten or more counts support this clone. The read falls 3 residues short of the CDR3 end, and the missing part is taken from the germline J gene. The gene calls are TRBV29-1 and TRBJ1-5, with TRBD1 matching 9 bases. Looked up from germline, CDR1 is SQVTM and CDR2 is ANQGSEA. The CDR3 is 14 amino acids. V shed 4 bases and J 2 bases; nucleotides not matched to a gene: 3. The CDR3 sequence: CSVGTGVGNQPQHF. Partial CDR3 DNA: TGCAGCGTTGGGACAGGGGTCGGCAATCAGCCC.